Following are 23 T cell receptor beta chains from one sample sequenced in a study of regulatory T cells in long-lasting Graves disease. Arm-PCR of CDR3 regions and iRepertoire HTBI primers were used to build TCR beta libraries. TCRdb re-called the multiplex PCR reads through MiXCR, storing one row per CDR3 protein. The sample shows under 800,000 distinct CDR3 sequences, 16% of them seen only once. Stated time point: newly diagnosed GD, antithyroid drugs for less than 3 months. Extracted RNA from PBMCs served as the source of the TCR library. The sample was also linked to a second study, of T cells in Graves' hyperthyroidism and ophthalmopathy.

The input for sequencing was peripheral blood mononuclear cells (PBMCs), taken at new diagnosis, from a patient treated with antithyroid drugs. All receptors derive from a woman between 25 and 40 years old with Graves disease.

The chain couples TRBV27 to TRBJ1-2; D unclear. Germline-derived CDR1 and CDR2 are MNHEY and SMNVEV (reference sequence). Trimming removed 2 bases at V and 5 bases at J, with 15 bases between. CDR3 length: 15 amino acids. CDR3 nucleotides: TGTGCCAGCAGTTTAGATCGGAAACGTGCTTATGGCTACACCTTC. This encodes CASSLDRKRAYGYTF.

This sequence joins TRBV5-4 and TRBJ1-2; D unresolved. The CDR3 totals 15 residues. Trimming removed 4 bases from V and 6 bases from J, with 19 bases in between. Per the germline V gene, CDR1 is SGHNT and CDR2 is YYREEE (reference sequence). The CDR3 coding sequence is TGTGCCAGCAGCGGTGAGGTTCGCGGCGGGGATGGCTACACCTTC. Its protein product is CASSGEVRGGDGYTF.

This clonotype was picked up many times. The chain uses TRBV28 and TRBJ2-7; D might be TRBD2 (5 bases). The CDR3 has 13 residues. V dropped 6 bases and J dropped 1 base, with 10 bases sitting between them. Germline CDR1 MDHEN, CDR2 SYDVKM. The CDR3 DNA reads as TGTGCCAGCAGGGACTCCGGTTCCTACGAGCAGTACTTC. Translation: CASRDSGSYEQYF.

This clonotype has a handful of counts. The V and J genes are TRBV7-3 and TRBJ1-2; D is unresolved. From germline, CDR1 is SGHTA and CDR2 FQGTGA. The CDR3 runs to 13 residues. The V gene lost 8 bases and the J gene lost 0 bases, with 10 bases spanning the gap. DNA for the CDR3: TGTGCCAGCGGGCCGGAAGCTAACTATGGCTACACCTTC. Translated, it gives CASGPEANYGYTF.

As regards this clonotype: This may arise from a read error, as a much more abundant clone is one base away. This chain's CDR3 is CASSSDNSPLHF. The CDR3 DNA reads TGTGCCAGCAGCTCAGATAATTCACCCCTCCACTTT. The chain couples TRBV7-2 to TRBJ1-6, with D unclear. Per the germline V gene, CDR1 is SGHTA and CDR2 is FQGNSA. V gave up 4 bases and J gave up 5 bases, with 3 bases separating them. CDR3 length: 12 residues.

The chain links TRBV6-2 or TRBV6-3 to TRBJ2-2; tentative D call: TRBD1 (5 bases). Trimming left V 4 bases short and J 0 bases short, with 9 bases between. The V gene's germline CDR1 is MNHEY and CDR2 SVGEGT. This CDR3 spans 15 amino acids. The CDR3 here is CASSSRQTNTGELFF. As DNA, the CDR3 is TGTGCCAGCAGTTCCCGACAGACGAACACCGGGGAGCTGTTTTTT.

This clonotype was seen many times. This chain uses TRBV12-3 or TRBV12-4 with TRBJ2-7, with D perhaps TRBD1 (5 bases). V lost 0 bases and J lost 1, with 7 bases in between. The CDR3 length is 14 residues. The CDR3 bases are TGTGCCAGCAGTTTAGCGCAGGGTTCCTACGAGCAGTACTTC. Translation gives CASSLAQGSYEQYF.

This clonotype was recorded many times. The chain employs TRBV11-2 and TRBJ1-1; no reliable D call. Per the germline V gene, CDR1 is SGHAT and CDR2 is FQNNGV. The V gene lost 5 bases and the J gene lost 3 bases, with 16 bases spanning the gap. The CDR3 consists of 15 residues. The CDR3 sequence is CASSPLRAGDTEAFF. Here the CDR3 DNA reads TGTGCCAGCAGCCCCCTTCGGGCAGGTGACACTGAAGCTTTCTTT.

This clonotype was recorded at least ten times. The chain combines TRBV6-2 or TRBV6-3 with TRBJ2-3; 8 nucleotides align to TRBD1. Per the germline V gene, CDR1 is MNHEY and CDR2 is SVGEGT. The CDR3 runs to 14 residues. With V trimmed by 7 bases and J by 1 base, 4 bases remained unmatched. The CDR3 region is CASTKTGGTDTQYF. CDR3 coding DNA: TGTGCCAGCACCAAGACAGGGGGCACAGATACGCAGTATTTT.

This clonotype has ten or more counts. The chain has TRBV28 and TRBJ2-2, with D perhaps matching TRBD1 (5 bases). This CDR3 comprises 15 residues. V lost 5 bases and J 5 bases, leaving 15 bases between the germline ends. The germline gives CDR1 MDHEN, CDR2 SYDVKM. CDR3 sequence reads: CASSTQGSRTGELFF. DNA for the CDR3: TGTGCCAGCAGTACGCAGGGATCGCGTACCGGGGAGCTGTTTTTT.

The rearrangement joins TRBV2 to TRBJ2-3; D ambiguous. The CDR3 totals 14 residues. Trimming shortened V by 3 bases and J by 3 bases, and 10 bases separated the two germline ends. Germline CDR1 reads SNHLY; CDR2 reads FYNNEI. For the CDR3, the DNA is TGTGCCAGCAGTGAGCTTCTAACAACAGATACGCAGTATTTT. It specifies CASSELLTTDTQYF.

The CDR3, as DNA: TGTGCCAGTAGACCCGGACTAGCGGACACAGATACGCAGTATTTT. Translation: CASRPGLADTDTQYF. The rearrangement uses TRBV2 and TRBJ2-3; 10 nucleotides agree with TRBD2. This CDR3 region has 15 residues. Germline values: CDR1 SNHLY, CDR2 FYNNEI. The V and J ends lost 9 bases and 2 bases, in that order; junction bases with no gene match: 8.

This clonotype was recorded at least ten times. The junction shows a germline mismatch at one end, possibly a read error. The rearrangement uses TRBV28 and TRBJ2-2, with 7 bases matching TRBD1. In germline, CDR1 is MDHEN, CDR2 SYDVKM. This CDR3 contains 15 residues. CDR3 residues: CASSLSDRETGELFF. CDR3 sequence (DNA): TGTGCCAGCAGCTTATCCGACAGGGAAACCGGGGAGCTGTTTTTT.

A few counts support this clonotype. V usage is TRBV4-1 and J usage is TRBJ1-4; D is possibly TRBD1 (5 bases). Trimming shortened V by 4 bases and J by 6 bases, and 12 bases separated the two germline ends. Looked up from germline, CDR1 is MGHRA and CDR2 is YSYEKL. This CDR3 region has 14 residues. The CDR3 loop is CASSRSGPHEKLFF. The DNA of the CDR3 is TGCGCCAGCAGCCGCTCGGGACCCCATGAAAAACTGTTTTTT.

The chain recombines TRBV13 with TRBJ2-3, with D unclear. This CDR3 comprises 13 residues. The germline V gene encodes CDR1 PRHDT and CDR2 FYEKMQ (reference sequence). V was trimmed by 2 bases and J by 7 bases, leaving 10 bases between them. CDR3 in DNA: TGTGCCAGCAGCTTAAACCCACCGAATACGCAGTATTTT. Translation gives CASSLNPPNTQYF. Using reference TRBV13 and TRBJ2-3 for the parts outside the CDR3, the full variable domain is AAGVIQSPRHLIKEKRETATLKCYPIPRHDTVYWYQQGPGQDPQFLISFYEKMQSDKGSIPDRFSAQQFSDYHSELNMSSLELGDSALYFCASSLNPPNTQYFGPGTRLTVL.

In its sample, this clonotype was seen many times. This chain joins TRBV2 and TRBJ1-1; D gene ambiguous. V was clipped by 4 bases and J by 6 bases, with 6 bases between them. CDR1 SNHLY and CDR2 FYNNEI come from the germline V gene. This CDR3 is built from 11 residues. The DNA of the CDR3 is TGTGCCAGCAGTGCAACAGCTGAAGCTTTCTTT. Protein: CASSATAEAFF.

This clonotype was seen only a few times. The J gene is TRBJ2-5, the V gene TRBV5-1; 14 bases align to TRBD2. The germline V gene encodes CDR1 SGHRS and CDR2 YFSETQ. The CDR3 covers 15 residues. Trimming at V came to 7 bases and at J to 2 bases, leaving 4 bases not matched to a gene. The CDR3 region is CASARLAGGQETQYF. The CDR3 nucleotides read TGCGCCAGCGCGAGACTAGCGGGAGGGCAAGAGACCCAGTACTTC.

This clonotype was counted only a few times. The J gene is TRBJ2-7, the V gene TRBV6-1; TRBD2 matches 13 bases. The CDR3 length is 17 residues. Losses at the gene ends were 1 base for V and 7 bases for J; bases not matched to a gene: 10. Germline CDR1 MNHNS, CDR2 SASEGT. CDR3 region: CASSEGTSGRASWEQYF. DNA for the CDR3: TGTGCCAGCAGTGAAGGTACTAGCGGGAGGGCCTCGTGGGAGCAGTACTTC.

This clonotype was seen a handful of times. The junction shows a germline mismatch at one end, possibly a read error. The CDR3 DNA reads TGTGCCAGCAGTCTAGAGTTGATCGGGGAGCCGTTTTTT. Translating it yields CASSLELIGEPFF. This chain connects TRBV7-2 to TRBJ2-2, with a weak D call TRBD2 (5 bases). In germline, CDR1 is SGHTA, CDR2 FQGNSA. This CDR3 comprises 13 residues.

The chain carries TRBV30 and TRBJ1-1, with D uncertain. Per the germline V gene, CDR1 is GTSNPN and CDR2 is SVGIG (reference sequence). The ends were cut back, 4 bases at V and 8 bases at J, with 11 bases in the middle. This CDR3 is built from 11 residues. DNA for the CDR3: TGTGCCTGGATTGGGGTAGGGGAAGCTTTCTTT. Translated, it gives CAWIGVGEAFF.

This clonotype was seen repeatedly, ten times or more. This rearrangement joins TRBV6-1 to TRBJ1-5; D gene uncertain. V was pared by 4 bases and J by 5 bases, with 12 bases between. Germline V CDR1 and CDR2: MNHNS, SASEGT. The CDR3 totals 14 residues. The CDR3 spells CASSAPGKYQPQHF. The DNA for the CDR3 is TGTGCCAGCAGTGCCCCAGGAAAATATCAGCCCCAGCATTTT.

This clonotype was observed many times. CDR3 protein: CASSLLAVNTGELFF. CDR3 DNA: TGTGCCAGCAGTTTACTTGCGGTTAACACCGGGGAGCTGTTTTTT. The chain uses TRBV28 and TRBJ2-2; D remains unclear. The germline V and J ends were trimmed by 2 bases and 2 bases, with 9 bases remaining between them. Looked up from germline, CDR1 is MDHEN and CDR2 is SYDVKM. The CDR3 totals 15 residues.

At least ten counts were recorded for this clonotype. The chain has TRBV7-9 and TRBJ1-2, with a tentative D call TRBD1 (6 bases). CDR3 size: 15 residues. Germline values: CDR1 SEHNR, CDR2 FQNEAQ (reference sequence). V was trimmed by 1 base and J by 1 base, leaving 10 bases between them. CDR3 nucleotide sequence: TGTGCCAGCAGCTTAGGGACAGCTATTAACTATGGCTACACCTTC. Translated, it gives CASSLGTAINYGYTF.